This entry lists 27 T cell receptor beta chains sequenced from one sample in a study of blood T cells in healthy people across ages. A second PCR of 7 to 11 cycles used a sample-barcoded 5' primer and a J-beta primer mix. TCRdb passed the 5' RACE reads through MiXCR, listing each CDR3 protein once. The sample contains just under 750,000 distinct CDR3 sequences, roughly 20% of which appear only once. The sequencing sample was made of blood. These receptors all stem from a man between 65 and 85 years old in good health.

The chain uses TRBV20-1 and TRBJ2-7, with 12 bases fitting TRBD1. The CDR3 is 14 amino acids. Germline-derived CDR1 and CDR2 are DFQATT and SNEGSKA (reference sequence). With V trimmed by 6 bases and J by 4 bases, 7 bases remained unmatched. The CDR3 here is CSAPGTGGLYEQYF. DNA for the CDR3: TGCAGTGCCCCTGGGACAGGGGGCTTATACGAGCAGTACTTC.

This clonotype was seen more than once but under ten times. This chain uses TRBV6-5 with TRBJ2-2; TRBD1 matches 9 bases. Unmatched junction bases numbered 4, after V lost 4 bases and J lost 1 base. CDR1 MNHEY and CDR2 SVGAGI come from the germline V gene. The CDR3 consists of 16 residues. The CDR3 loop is CASSLHRGQNTGELFF. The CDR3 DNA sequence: TGTGCCAGCAGTTTACACAGGGGGCAGAACACCGGGGAGCTGTTTTTT.

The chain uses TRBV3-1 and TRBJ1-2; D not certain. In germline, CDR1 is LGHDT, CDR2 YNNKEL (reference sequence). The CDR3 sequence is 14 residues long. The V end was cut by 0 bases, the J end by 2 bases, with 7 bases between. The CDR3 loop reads CASSQEAVNYGYTF. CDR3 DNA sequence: TGTGCCAGCAGCCAAGAGGCCGTAAACTATGGCTACACCTTC.

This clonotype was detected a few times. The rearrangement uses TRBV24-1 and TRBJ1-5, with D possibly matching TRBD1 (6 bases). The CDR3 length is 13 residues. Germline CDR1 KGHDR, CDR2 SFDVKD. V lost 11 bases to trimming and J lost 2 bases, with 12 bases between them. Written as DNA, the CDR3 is TGTGCCAAGCAGGGGACCCGCAATCAGCCCCAGCATTTT. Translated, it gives CAKQGTRNQPQHF.

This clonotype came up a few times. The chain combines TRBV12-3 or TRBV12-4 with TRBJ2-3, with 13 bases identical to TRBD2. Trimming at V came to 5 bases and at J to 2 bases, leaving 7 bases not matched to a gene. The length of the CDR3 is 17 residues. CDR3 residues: CASSRTSGGLYTDTQYF. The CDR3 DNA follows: TGTGCCAGCAGTCGGACTAGCGGGGGACTATACACAGATACGCAGTATTTT.

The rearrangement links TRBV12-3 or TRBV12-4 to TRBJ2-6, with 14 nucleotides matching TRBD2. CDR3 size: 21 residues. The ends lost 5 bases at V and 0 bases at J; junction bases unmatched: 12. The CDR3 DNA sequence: TGTGCCAGCAGTGGGACTAGCGGGAGAACCTATTCATTCTCTGGGGCCAACGTCCTGACTTTC. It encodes CASSGTSGRTYSFSGANVLTF.

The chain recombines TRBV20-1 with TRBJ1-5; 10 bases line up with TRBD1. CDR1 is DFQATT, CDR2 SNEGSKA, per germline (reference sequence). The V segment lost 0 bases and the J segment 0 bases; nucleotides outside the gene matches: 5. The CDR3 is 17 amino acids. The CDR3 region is CSAREETGGYSNQPQHF. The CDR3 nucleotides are TGCAGTGCTAGAGAAGAGACAGGGGGCTATAGCAATCAGCCCCAGCATTTT.

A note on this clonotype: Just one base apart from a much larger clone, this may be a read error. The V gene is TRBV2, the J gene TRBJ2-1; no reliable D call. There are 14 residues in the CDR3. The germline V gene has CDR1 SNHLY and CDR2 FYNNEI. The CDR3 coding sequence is TGTGCCAGCAGCGTGATGCAGACCTACAATGAGCAGCTCTTC. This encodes CASSVMQTYNEQLF.

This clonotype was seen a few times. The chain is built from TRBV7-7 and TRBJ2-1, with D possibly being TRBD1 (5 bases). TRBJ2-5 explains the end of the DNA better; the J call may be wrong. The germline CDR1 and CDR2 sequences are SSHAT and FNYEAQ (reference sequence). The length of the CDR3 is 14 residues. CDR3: CASSLRGQQETQYF. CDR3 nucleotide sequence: TGTGCCAGCAGCTTACGAGGACAACAAGAGACCCAGTACTTC.

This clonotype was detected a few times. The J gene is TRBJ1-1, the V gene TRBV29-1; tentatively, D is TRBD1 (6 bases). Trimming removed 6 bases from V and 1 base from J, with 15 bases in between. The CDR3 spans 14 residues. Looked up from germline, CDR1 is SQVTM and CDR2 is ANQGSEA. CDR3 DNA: TGCAGCGTGGCGCCGGGACACAGGAACACTGAAGCTTTCTTT. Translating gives CSVAPGHRNTEAFF.

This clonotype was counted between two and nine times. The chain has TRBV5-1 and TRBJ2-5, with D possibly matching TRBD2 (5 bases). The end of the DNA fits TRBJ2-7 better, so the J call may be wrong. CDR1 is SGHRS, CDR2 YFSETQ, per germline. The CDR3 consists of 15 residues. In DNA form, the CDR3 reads TGCGCCAGCAGCTTGTCCTCGGGGTTGGGCTACGAGCAGTACGTC. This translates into CASSLSSGLGYEQYV.

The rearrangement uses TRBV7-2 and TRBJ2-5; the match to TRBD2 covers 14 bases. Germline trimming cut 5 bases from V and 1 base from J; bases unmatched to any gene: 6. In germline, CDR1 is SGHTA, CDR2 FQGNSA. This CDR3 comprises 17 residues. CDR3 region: CASSLGTSGGSQETQYF. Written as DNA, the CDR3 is TGTGCCAGCAGCCTAGGGACTAGCGGGGGTTCCCAAGAGACCCAGTACTTC.

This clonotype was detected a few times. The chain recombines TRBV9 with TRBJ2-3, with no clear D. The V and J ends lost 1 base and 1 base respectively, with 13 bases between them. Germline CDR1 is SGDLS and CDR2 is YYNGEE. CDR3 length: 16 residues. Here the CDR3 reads CASSVSDAVRTDTQYF. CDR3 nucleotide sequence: TGTGCCAGCAGCGTAAGCGATGCGGTCCGCACAGATACGCAGTATTTT.

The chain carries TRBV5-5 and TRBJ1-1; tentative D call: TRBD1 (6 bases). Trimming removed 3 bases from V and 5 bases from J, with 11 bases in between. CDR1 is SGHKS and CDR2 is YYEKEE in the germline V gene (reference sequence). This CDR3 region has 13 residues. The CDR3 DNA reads TGTGCCAGCAGCTCTAGGGGGTGGACTGAAGCTTTCTTT. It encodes CASSSRGWTEAFF.

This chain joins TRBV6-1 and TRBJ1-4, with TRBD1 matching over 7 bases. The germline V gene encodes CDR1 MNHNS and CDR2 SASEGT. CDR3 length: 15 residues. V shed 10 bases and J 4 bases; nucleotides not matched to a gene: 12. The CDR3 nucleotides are TGTGCCACCGTCCCGGGACAGCGATTTAATGAAAAACTGTTTTTT. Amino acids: CATVPGQRFNEKLFF.

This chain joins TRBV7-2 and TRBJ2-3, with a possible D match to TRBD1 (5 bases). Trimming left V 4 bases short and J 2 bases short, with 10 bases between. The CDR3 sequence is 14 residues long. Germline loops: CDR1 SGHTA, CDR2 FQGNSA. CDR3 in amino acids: CASSSWGFTDTQYF. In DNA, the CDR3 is TGTGCCAGCAGCTCATGGGGCTTCACAGATACGCAGTATTTT.

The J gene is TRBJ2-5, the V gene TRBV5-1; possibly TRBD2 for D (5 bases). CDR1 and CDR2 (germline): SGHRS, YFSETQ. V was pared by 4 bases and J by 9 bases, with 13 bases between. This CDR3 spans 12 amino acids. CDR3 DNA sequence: TGCGCCAGCAGCCTAGAAAGAGGGCCCCAGTACTTC. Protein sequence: CASSLERGPQYF. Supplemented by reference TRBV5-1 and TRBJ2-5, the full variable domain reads KAGVTQTPRYLIKTRGQQVTLSCSPISGHRSVSWYQQTPGQGLQFLFEYFSETQRNKGNFPGRFSGRQFSNSRSEMNVSTLELGDSALYLCASSLERGPQYFGPGTRLLVL.

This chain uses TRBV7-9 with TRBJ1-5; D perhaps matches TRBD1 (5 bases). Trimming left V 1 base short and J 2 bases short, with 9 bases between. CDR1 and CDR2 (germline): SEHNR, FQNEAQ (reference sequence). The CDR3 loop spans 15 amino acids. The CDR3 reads CASSLEGFGNQPQHF. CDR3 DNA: TGTGCCAGCAGCTTAGAGGGGTTTGGCAATCAGCCCCAGCATTTT. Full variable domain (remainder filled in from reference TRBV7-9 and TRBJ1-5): DTGVSQNPRHKITKRGQNVTFRCDPISEHNRLYWYRQTLGQGPEFLTYFQNEAQLEKSRLLSDRFSAERPKGSFSTLEIQRTEQGDSAMYLCASSLEGFGNQPQHFGDGTRLSIL.

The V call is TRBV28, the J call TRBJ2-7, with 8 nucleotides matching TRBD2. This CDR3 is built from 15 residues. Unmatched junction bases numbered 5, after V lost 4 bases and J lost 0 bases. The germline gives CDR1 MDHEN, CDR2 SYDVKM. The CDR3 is CASSSLAGGSYEQYF. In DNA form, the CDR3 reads TGTGCCAGCAGTTCACTGGCGGGGGGCTCCTACGAGCAGTACTTC.

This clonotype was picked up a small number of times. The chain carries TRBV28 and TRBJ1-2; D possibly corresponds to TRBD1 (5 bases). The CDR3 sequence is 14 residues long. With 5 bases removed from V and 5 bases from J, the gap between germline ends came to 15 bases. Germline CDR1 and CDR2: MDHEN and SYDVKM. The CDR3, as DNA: TGTGCCAGCAGTCCGGAGGGACGGAGGTATGGCTACACCTTC. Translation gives CASSPEGRRYGYTF.

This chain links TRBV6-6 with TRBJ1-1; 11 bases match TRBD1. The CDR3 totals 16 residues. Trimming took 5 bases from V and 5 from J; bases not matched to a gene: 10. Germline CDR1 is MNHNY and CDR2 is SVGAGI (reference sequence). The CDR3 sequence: CASSQARTGGSTEAFF. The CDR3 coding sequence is TGTGCCAGCAGTCAGGCGAGGACAGGGGGCTCGACTGAAGCTTTCTTT.

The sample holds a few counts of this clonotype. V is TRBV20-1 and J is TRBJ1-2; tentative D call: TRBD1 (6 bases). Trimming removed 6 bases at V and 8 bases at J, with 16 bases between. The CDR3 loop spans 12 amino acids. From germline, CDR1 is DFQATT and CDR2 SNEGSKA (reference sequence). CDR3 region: CSARGLLKGYTF. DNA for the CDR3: TGCAGTGCCAGGGGTCTTCTGAAAGGCTACACCTTC.

The CDR3 reads CASTSLGGGFTEAFF. The CDR3 DNA sequence: TGTGCCAGCACCTCCCTGGGAGGGGGTTTCACTGAAGCTTTCTTT. The V and J genes are TRBV12-3 or TRBV12-4 and TRBJ1-1, with D possibly being TRBD1 (6 bases). This CDR3 is built from 15 residues. V lost 7 bases and J lost 4, with 19 bases in between.

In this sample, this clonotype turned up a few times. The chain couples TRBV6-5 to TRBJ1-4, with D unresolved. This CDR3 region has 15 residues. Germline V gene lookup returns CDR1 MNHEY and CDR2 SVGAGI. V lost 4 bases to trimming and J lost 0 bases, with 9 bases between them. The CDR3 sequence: CASSLSSSTNEKLFF. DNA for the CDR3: TGTGCCAGCAGTTTATCATCTTCAACTAATGAAAAACTGTTTTTT.

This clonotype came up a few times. CDR3 nucleotides: TGTGCCAGCACCCAGTCGGAGAGGACAGGGGCTACAGATACGCAGTATTTT. The encoded protein is CASTQSERTGATDTQYF. The chain combines TRBV28 with TRBJ2-3; 9 bases are shared with TRBD1. The CDR3 sequence is 17 residues long. Per the germline V gene, CDR1 is MDHEN and CDR2 is SYDVKM. V trimming: 7 bases; J trimming: 3 bases; junction bases outside the gene matches: 14.

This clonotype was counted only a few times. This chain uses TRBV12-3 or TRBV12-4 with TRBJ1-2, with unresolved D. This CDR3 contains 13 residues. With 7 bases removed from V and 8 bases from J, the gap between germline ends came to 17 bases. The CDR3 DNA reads TGTGCCAGCACCCCCTTTGGACGGGGAGGCTACACCTTC. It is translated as CASTPFGRGGYTF.

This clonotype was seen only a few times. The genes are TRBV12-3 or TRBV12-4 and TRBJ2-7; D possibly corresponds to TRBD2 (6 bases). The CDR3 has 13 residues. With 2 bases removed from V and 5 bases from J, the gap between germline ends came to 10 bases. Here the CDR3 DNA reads TGTGCCAGCAGTTTATCGGGGGTGGACGAGCAGTACTTC. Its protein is CASSLSGVDEQYF.